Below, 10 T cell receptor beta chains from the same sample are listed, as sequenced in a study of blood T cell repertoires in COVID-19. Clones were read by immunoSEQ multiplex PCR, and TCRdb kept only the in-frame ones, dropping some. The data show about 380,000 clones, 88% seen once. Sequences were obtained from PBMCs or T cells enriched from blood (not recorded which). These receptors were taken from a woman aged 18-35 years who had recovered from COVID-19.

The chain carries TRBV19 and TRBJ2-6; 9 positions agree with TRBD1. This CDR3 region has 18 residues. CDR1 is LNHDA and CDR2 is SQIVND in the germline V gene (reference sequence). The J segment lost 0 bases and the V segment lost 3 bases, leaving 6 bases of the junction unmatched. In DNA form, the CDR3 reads TGTGCCAGTAGTATTCTTGGGACAGGGCTCTCTGGGGCCAACGTCCTGACTTTC. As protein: CASSILGTGLSGANVLTF. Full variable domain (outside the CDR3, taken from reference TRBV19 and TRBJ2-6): DGGITQSPKYLFRKEGQNVTLSCEQNLNHDAMYWYRQDPGQGLRLIYYSQIVNDFQKGDIAEGYSVSREKKESFPLTVTSAQKNPTAFYLCASSILGTGLSGANVLTFGAGSRLTVL.

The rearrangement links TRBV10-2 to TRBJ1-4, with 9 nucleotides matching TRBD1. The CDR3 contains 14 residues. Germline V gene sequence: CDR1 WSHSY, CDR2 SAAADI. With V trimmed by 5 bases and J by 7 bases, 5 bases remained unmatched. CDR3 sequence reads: CASSRQGVGEKLFF. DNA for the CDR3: TGCGCCAGCAGTAGACAGGGGGTCGGTGAAAAACTGTTTTTT.

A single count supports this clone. The CDR3 DNA is TGTGCCAGCAGTGGAACGACAGCAACTAATGAAAAACTGTTTTTT. Encoded protein: CASSGTTATNEKLFF. This sequence joins TRBV2 and TRBJ1-4; weak D call: TRBD1 (5 bases). CDR3 length: 15 residues. Germline CDR1 and CDR2: SNHLY and FYNNEI. V gave up 4 bases and J gave up 0 bases, with 9 bases separating them.

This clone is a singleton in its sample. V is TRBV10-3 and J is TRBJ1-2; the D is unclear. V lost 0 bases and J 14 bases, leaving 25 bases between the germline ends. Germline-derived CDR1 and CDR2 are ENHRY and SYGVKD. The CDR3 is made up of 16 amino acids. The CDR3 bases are TGTGCCATCAGTGAGTCGACGGGAAATCGGTTAGTTGGGTCTACCTTC. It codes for CAISESTGNRLVGSTF.

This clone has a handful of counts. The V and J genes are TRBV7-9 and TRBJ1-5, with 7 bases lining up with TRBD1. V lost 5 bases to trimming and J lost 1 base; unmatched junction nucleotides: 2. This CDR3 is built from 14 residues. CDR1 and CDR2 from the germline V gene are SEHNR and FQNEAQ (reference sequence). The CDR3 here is CASSLGQSNQPQHF. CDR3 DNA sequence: TGTGCCAGCAGCCTGGGACAGAGCAATCAGCCCCAGCATTTT.

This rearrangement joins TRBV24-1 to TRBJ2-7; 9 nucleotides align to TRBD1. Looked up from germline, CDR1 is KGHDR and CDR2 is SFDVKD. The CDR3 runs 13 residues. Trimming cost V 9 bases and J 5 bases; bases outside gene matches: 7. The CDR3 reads CATPGQGINEQYF. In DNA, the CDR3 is TGTGCCACCCCGGGACAGGGAATAAACGAGCAGTACTTC.

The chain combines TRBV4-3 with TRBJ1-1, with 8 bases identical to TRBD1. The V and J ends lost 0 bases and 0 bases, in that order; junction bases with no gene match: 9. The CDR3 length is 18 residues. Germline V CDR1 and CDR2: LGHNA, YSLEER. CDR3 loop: CASSQDLRGPGMNTEAFF. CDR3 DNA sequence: TGCGCCAGCAGCCAAGATCTCAGGGGGCCTGGGATGAACACTGAAGCTTTCTTT.

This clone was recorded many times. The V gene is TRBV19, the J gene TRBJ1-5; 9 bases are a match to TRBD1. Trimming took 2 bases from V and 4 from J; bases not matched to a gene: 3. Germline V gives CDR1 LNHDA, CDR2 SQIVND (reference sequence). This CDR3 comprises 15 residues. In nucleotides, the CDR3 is TGTGCCAGTAGTATATCAGGACAGGGGAATCAGCCCCAGCATTTT. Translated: CASSISGQGNQPQHF.

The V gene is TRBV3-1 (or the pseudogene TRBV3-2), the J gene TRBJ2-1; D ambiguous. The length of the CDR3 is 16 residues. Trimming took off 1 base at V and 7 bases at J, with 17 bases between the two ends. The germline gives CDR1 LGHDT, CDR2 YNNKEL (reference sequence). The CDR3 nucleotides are TGTGCCAGCAGCCAAGTCCGAACGTTAAGTGAGAATGAGCAGTTCTTC. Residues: CASSQVRTLSENEQFF.

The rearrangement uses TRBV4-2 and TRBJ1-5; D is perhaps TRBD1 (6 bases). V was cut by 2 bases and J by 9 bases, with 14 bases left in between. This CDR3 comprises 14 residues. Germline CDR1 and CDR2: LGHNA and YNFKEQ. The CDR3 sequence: CASSQHVGGGPQHF. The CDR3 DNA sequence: TGTGCCAGCAGCCAACACGTAGGGGGGGGGCCCCAGCATTTT.